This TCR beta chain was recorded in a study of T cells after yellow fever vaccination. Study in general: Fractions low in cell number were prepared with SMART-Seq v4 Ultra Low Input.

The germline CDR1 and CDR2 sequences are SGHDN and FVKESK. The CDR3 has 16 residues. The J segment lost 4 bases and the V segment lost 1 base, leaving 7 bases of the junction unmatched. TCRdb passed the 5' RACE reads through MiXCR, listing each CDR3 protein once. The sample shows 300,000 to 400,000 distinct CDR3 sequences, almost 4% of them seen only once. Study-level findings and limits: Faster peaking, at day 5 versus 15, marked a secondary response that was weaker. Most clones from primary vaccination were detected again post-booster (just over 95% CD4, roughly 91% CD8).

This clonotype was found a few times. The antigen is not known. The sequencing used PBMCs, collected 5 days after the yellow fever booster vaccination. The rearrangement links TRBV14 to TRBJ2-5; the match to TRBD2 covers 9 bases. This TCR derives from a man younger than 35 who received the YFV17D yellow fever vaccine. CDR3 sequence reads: CASSQGASGGRETQYF. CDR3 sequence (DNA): TGTGCCAGCAGCCAAGGAGCCAGCGGGGGGAGAGAGACCCAGTACTTC. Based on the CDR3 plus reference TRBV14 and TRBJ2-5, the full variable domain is EAGVTQFPSHSVIEKGQTVTLRCDPISGHDNLYWYRRVMGKEIKFLLHFVKESKQDESGMPNNRFLAERTGGTYSTLKVQPAELEDSGVYFCASSQGASGGRETQYFGPGTRLLVL.